The 25 T cell receptor beta chains below come from one sample, sequenced in a study of T cells in Graves' hyperthyroidism and ophthalmopathy. Amplification yielded TCR beta CDR3 regions, with RNA transcripts as the source. HTBI primers drove first-round RT-PCR of the TCR CDR3. TCRdb re-derived calls from the multiplex PCR reads in MiXCR, one entry per CDR3 protein. The profile shows roughly 280,000 distinct CDR3 sequences, over 15% of them singletons. Sequencing was carried out using blood. The receptors stem from a woman in her sixties with Graves' ophthalmopathy.

This clonotype was picked up many times. In nucleotides, the CDR3 is TGTGCCAGCGGATGGGACAGGACCTCGGACGAGCAGTACTTC. Translated: CASGWDRTSDEQYF. The V and J genes are TRBV2 and TRBJ2-7; 8 positions agree with TRBD1. The germline gives CDR1 SNHLY, CDR2 FYNNEI. V dropped 8 bases and J dropped 5; count of bases not matched to a gene: 11. This CDR3 is built from 14 residues.

This clonotype appeared many times. The genes are TRBV7-6 and TRBJ1-1; D is ambiguous. From germline, CDR1 is SGHVS and CDR2 FNYEAQ. This CDR3 is built from 14 residues. V was trimmed by 5 bases and J by 5 bases, leaving 15 bases between them. Here the CDR3 DNA reads TGTGCCAGCAGCCAGCAGCGGGCTGGGACTGAAGCTTTCTTT. The encoded protein is CASSQQRAGTEAFF.

On this clonotype itself: An end of the junction differs from the germline gene, which may be a read error. The chain employs TRBV27 and TRBJ1-2; D unresolved. Looked up from germline, CDR1 is MNHEY and CDR2 is SMNVEV (reference sequence). The CDR3 contains 11 residues. The CDR3 loop is CASSSGPKWAF. CDR3 in DNA: TGTGCCAGCAGTTCTGGACCAAAGTGGGCCTTC.

This clonotype has a handful of counts. It is likely a read error, because the conserved phenylalanine at the end of the CDR3 is missing. The rearrangement links TRBV20-1 to TRBJ1-5; 10 bases match TRBD1. The CDR3 is made up of 17 amino acids. Per germline, CDR1 DFQATT and CDR2 SNEGSKA (reference sequence). With 5 bases clipped from V and 0 bases from J, the junction kept 10 bases outside the gene matches. CDR3 loop: CSAPAGQGMYSNQPQHL. The CDR3 DNA follows: TGCAGTGCTCCGGCGGGACAGGGGATGTATAGCAATCAGCCCCAGCATCTT.

This clonotype appeared a few times. The chain's CDR3 is CSASGPGANSGANVLTF. The DNA of the CDR3 is TGCAGTGCCAGTGGGCCAGGGGCCAACTCTGGGGCCAACGTCCTGACTTTC. The rearrangement links TRBV20-1 to TRBJ2-6, with D maybe TRBD1 (6 bases). The CDR3 is made up of 17 amino acids. V was pared by 6 bases and J by 0 bases, with 18 bases between. CDR1 and CDR2 from the germline V gene are DFQATT and SNEGSKA (reference sequence).

This clonotype occurred a few times. This chain uses TRBV9 with TRBJ2-2; 11 positions match TRBD2. Germline assignment: CDR1 SGDLS and CDR2 YYNGEE. The CDR3 length is 17 residues. V was pared by 0 bases and J by 6 bases, with 7 bases of the junction left unmatched. CDR3 coding DNA: TGTGCCAGCAGCGTAGGACTAGCGGGACCGGCGGCCGGGGAGCTGTTTTTT. It yields the protein CASSVGLAGPAAGELFF.

This clonotype appeared a few times. This chain links TRBV3-2 with TRBJ2-7. TRBV3-2 is classified as a pseudogene. The CDR3 has 16 amino acids. The CDR3 region is CASSHHKTGASYEQYF. CDR3 DNA sequence: TGTGCCAGCAGCCACCATAAGACAGGGGCTTCCTACGAGCAGTACTTC.

J is TRBJ2-7 and V is TRBV7-9; D remains unclear. CDR1 and CDR2 from the germline V gene are SEHNR and FQNEAQ (reference sequence). V lost 7 bases to trimming and J lost 2 bases, with 18 bases between them. The CDR3 has 15 amino acids. CDR3 coding DNA: TGTGCCAGCACCCCGATAGTGAACGGGCCCTACGAGCAGTACTTC. Amino acid sequence: CASTPIVNGPYEQYF.

The J gene is TRBJ2-4, the V gene TRBV2; 8 bases are shared with TRBD2. The CDR3 has 16 amino acids. After removal of 4 bases from V and 2 bases from J, the junction contained 7 bases not matched to a gene. Germline V gives CDR1 SNHLY, CDR2 FYNNEI. The CDR3, as DNA: TGTGCCAGCAGTGGAGAGCGGGGGACCTCCAAAAACATTCAGTACTTC. Its protein is CASSGERGTSKNIQYF.

This clonotype was found many times. The V and J genes are TRBV7-2 and TRBJ2-7, with 7 bases that match TRBD2. Germline CDR1 is SGHTA and CDR2 is FQGNSA. Germline trimming cut 1 base from V and 6 bases from J; bases unmatched to any gene: 3. CDR3 length: 13 amino acids. The CDR3 DNA sequence: TGTGCCAGCAGCTTAGGGGGAGGGGCCGAGCAGTACTTC. Residues: CASSLGGGAEQYF.

The V gene is TRBV9, the J gene TRBJ2-3; 11 bases align to TRBD1. The CDR3 is 16 residues long. The trim removed 3 bases at V and 3 bases at J, leaving 6 bases unmatched. CDR1 SGDLS and CDR2 YYNGEE come from the germline V gene. The chain's CDR3 is CASSAGQGGPTDTQYF. The CDR3 bases are TGTGCCAGCAGCGCGGGACAGGGGGGGCCTACAGATACGCAGTATTTT.

Many counts were recorded for this clonotype. The chain carries TRBV20-1 and TRBJ2-3; D uncertain. The length of the CDR3 is 12 residues. V was pared by 7 bases and J by 4 bases, with 12 bases between. CDR1 and CDR2 from the germline V gene are DFQATT and SNEGSKA (reference sequence). The CDR3 sequence is CSGSFHPDTQYF. CDR3 nucleotide sequence: TGCAGTGGATCTTTCCACCCAGATACGCAGTATTTT.

Many counts were recorded for this clonotype. The chain recombines TRBV6-5 with TRBJ1-2, with D possibly TRBD1 on 5 matching bases. V lost 2 bases and J 8 bases, leaving 15 bases between the germline ends. CDR1 is MNHEY, CDR2 SVGAGI, per germline. The CDR3 is 14 residues long. The CDR3 protein is CASSYGGGGTGYTF. The CDR3 nucleotides are TGTGCCAGCAGTTACGGCGGGGGGGGAACGGGCTACACCTTC.

This clonotype has at least ten counts. V usage is TRBV6-5 and J usage is TRBJ1-2; D perhaps matches TRBD1 (5 bases). The germline V gene encodes CDR1 MNHEY and CDR2 SVGAGI. The CDR3 loop spans 13 amino acids. V dropped 0 bases and J dropped 7 bases, with 9 bases sitting between them. The CDR3 nucleotides read TGTGCCAGCAGTTACTCGCAGGGACGTGGCTACACCTTC. Amino acids: CASSYSQGRGYTF.

Many counts were recorded for this clonotype. J is TRBJ2-6 and V is TRBV2, with D unclear. The CDR3 totals 14 residues. The germline V gene has CDR1 SNHLY and CDR2 FYNNEI. V dropped 7 bases and J dropped 0 bases, with 7 bases sitting between them. In DNA, the CDR3 is TGTGCCAGCACCGGAGACTCTGGGGCCAACGTCCTGACTTTC. Residues: CASTGDSGANVLTF.

In its sample, this clonotype was seen many times. The V call is TRBV7-6, the J call TRBJ2-7; D gene unclear. V lost 2 bases, J lost 6 bases, and 5 bases lay in between. Germline CDR1 reads SGHVS; CDR2 reads FNYEAQ. CDR3 length: 11 amino acids. The CDR3 nucleotides read TGTGCCAGCAGCTTATCTGTCGAGCAGTACTTC. Protein: CASSLSVEQYF.

This clonotype was detected many times. This chain links TRBV2 with TRBJ2-7; D is unresolved. In germline, CDR1 is SNHLY, CDR2 FYNNEI. The CDR3 consists of 14 residues. The germline V and J ends were trimmed by 7 bases and 0 bases, with 13 bases remaining between them. The CDR3 loop reads CASMRRQTSYEQYF. DNA of the CDR3: TGTGCCAGCATGCGAAGACAAACCTCCTACGAGCAGTACTTC.

This clonotype appeared many times. The chain combines TRBV2 with TRBJ2-5, with TRBD2 as a possible D gene (5 bases). Germline V gene sequence: CDR1 SNHLY, CDR2 FYNNEI. The CDR3 totals 12 residues. Trimming stripped 10 bases from V and 7 bases from J, with 16 bases between. In DNA form, the CDR3 reads TGTGCCACCAGGTCGGATCGGGGGACCCAGTACTTC. Translated, it gives CATRSDRGTQYF.

With respect to this clonotype: This may arise from a read error, as a much more abundant clone is one base away. The chain has TRBV5-1 and TRBJ2-7; the match to TRBD2 covers 12 bases. The J segment lost 0 bases and the V segment lost 4 bases, leaving 2 bases of the junction unmatched. The length of the CDR3 is 15 residues. The germline V gene has CDR1 SGHRS and CDR2 YFSETQ. CDR3 loop: CASSEGLAGSYEQYF. DNA for the CDR3: TGCGCCAGCAGCGAGGGACTAGCGGGCTCCTACGAGCAGTACTTC.

This clonotype was observed at least ten times. The V and J genes are TRBV4-3 and TRBJ2-7; D gene ambiguous. CDR3 length: 12 residues. Trimming took 0 bases from V and 6 from J, leaving 6 bases between them. Per germline, CDR1 LGHNA and CDR2 YSLEER. CDR3 nucleotide sequence: TGCGCCAGCAGCCAAGATCGCGGCGAGCAGTACTTC. Residues: CASSQDRGEQYF.

This clonotype has a handful of counts. The chain carries TRBV4-3 and TRBJ2-1; D is perhaps TRBD1 (5 bases). Germline CDR1 is LGHNA and CDR2 is YSLEER. The length of the CDR3 is 11 residues. The V end was cut by 4 bases, the J end by 9 bases, with 7 bases between. The CDR3 here is CASSLRGEQFF. The CDR3 DNA sequence: TGCGCCAGCAGCCTTAGGGGTGAGCAGTTCTTC.

Ten or more counts support this clonotype. The V call is TRBV12-3 or TRBV12-4, the J call TRBJ1-1; a weak D match, TRBD1 (5 bases). V was shortened by 5 bases and J by 2 bases, with 12 bases between the two germline ends. CDR3 length: 14 residues. The CDR3 protein is CASSRGGGNTEAFF. CDR3 nucleotides: TGTGCCAGCAGTCGTGGGGGGGGAAACACTGAAGCTTTCTTT.

In its sample, this clonotype was seen many times. The chain has TRBV18 and TRBJ1-1, with a possible D match to TRBD1 (5 bases). The germline V and J ends were trimmed by 1 base and 7 bases, with 13 bases remaining between them. Germline V CDR1 and CDR2: KGHSH, LQKENI. CDR3 length: 14 amino acids. The DNA for the CDR3 is TGTGCCAGCTCACCACGTTCCGGGACCCTTGAAGCTTTCTTT. Its protein product is CASSPRSGTLEAFF.

This clonotype was detected ten times or more. V usage is TRBV7-9 and J usage is TRBJ2-3; no clear D gene. V gave up 0 bases and J gave up 0 bases, with 13 bases separating them. The CDR3 has 17 residues. Germline-derived CDR1 and CDR2 are SEHNR and FQNEAQ (reference sequence). DNA for the CDR3: TGTGCCAGCAGCTTAGCGGCCAGCGCGGCTAGCACAGATACGCAGTATTTT. Amino acids: CASSLAASAASTDTQYF.

This clonotype was seen many times. The chain links TRBV18 to TRBJ1-1, with a weak D call TRBD1 (5 bases). The CDR3 spans 15 residues. V shed 3 bases and J shed 2 bases, with 13 bases lying between them. CDR1 is KGHSH and CDR2 is LQKENI in the germline V gene. CDR3 bases: TGTGCCAGCTCACCTACAGGCGGAGATAACACTGAAGCTTTCTTT. The encoded protein is CASSPTGGDNTEAFF.